These 18 T cell receptor beta chains share one sample of origin, sequenced in a study of T cell responses to AZD1222 COVID-19 vaccine. Sequenced by immunoSEQ multiplex PCR; TCRdb stores in-frame clones only, minus some. The sample lists 120,000 to 150,000 clones, 88% occurring once. This specimen was peripheral blood, taken 28 days after the second dose of the MenACWY control vaccine. The receptors originated from an adult who received the MenACWY meningococcal vaccine as a control.

The V call is TRBV6-2 or TRBV6-3, the J call TRBJ2-5; tentatively, D is TRBD1 (6 bases). Germline CDR1 reads MNHEY; CDR2 reads SVGEGT. The V end lost 5 bases, the J end lost 4 bases, and 17 bases lay between the germline ends. CDR3 length: 15 amino acids. Written as DNA, the CDR3 is TGTGCCAGCAGTACCGACAGGATAGGTAGAGAGACCCAGTACTTC. This sequence encodes CASSTDRIGRETQYF.

The chain joins TRBV5-1 to TRBJ1-2; D is unclear. Deletions cut 2 bases from V and 0 bases from J, with 5 bases between. This CDR3 is built from 13 residues. CDR1 SGHRS and CDR2 YFSETQ come from the germline V gene. CDR3 DNA: TGCGCCAGCAGCTTTAGTCCTAACTATGGCTACACCTTC. Encoded protein: CASSFSPNYGYTF. Filled out from reference TRBV5-1 and TRBJ1-2, the complete variable domain reads KAGVTQTPRYLIKTRGQQVTLSCSPISGHRSVSWYQQTPGQGLQFLFEYFSETQRNKGNFPGRFSGRQFSNSRSEMNVSTLELGDSALYLCASSFSPNYGYTFGSGTRLTVV.

This clone is a singleton in its sample. The genes are TRBV7-8 and TRBJ2-5; TRBD2 matches at 12 bases. Germline assignment: CDR1 SGHVS and CDR2 FQNEAQ. This CDR3 has 15 residues. V shed 5 bases, J shed 5 bases, and the junction held 6 bases outside the gene matches. The CDR3 loop reads CASSASGGAVETQYF. CDR3 in DNA: TGTGCCAGCAGCGCTAGCGGGGGGGCCGTTGAGACCCAGTACTTC.

The DNA of the CDR3 is TGTGCCAGCAGCCCGGGGGGGGCCACGAACACTGAAGCTTTCTTT. Translating gives CASSPGGATNTEAFF. The rearrangement links TRBV9 to TRBJ1-1; D is possibly TRBD1 (6 bases). V lost 4 bases, J lost 1 base, and 14 bases lay in between. This CDR3 region has 15 residues. Germline V gives CDR1 SGDLS, CDR2 YYNGEE.

V and J are TRBV29-1 and TRBJ1-1; 7 bases match TRBD1. With V trimmed by 7 bases and J by 2 bases, 4 bases remained unmatched. CDR3 length: 12 amino acids. From germline, CDR1 is SQVTM and CDR2 ANQGSEA. CDR3 DNA: TGCAGCGCGAGACAGGGCAACACTGAAGCTTTCTTT. As protein: CSARQGNTEAFF.

This clone was observed once. V is TRBV5-1 and J is TRBJ1-1; possibly TRBD1 for D (5 bases). V gave up 2 bases and J gave up 10 bases, with 18 bases separating them. Germline lookup yields CDR1 SGHRS and CDR2 YFSETQ. The CDR3 loop spans 14 amino acids. The CDR3 spells CASSFGTQGTLAFF. The CDR3 DNA is TGCGCCAGCAGCTTCGGGACCCAGGGTACGTTAGCTTTCTTT.

The chain couples TRBV18 to TRBJ1-4, with 9 bases identical to TRBD1. The CDR3 has 17 residues. J was trimmed by 4 bases and V by 4 bases; bases with no gene match: 10. Germline V gene data show CDR1 as KGHSH and CDR2 as LQKENI. The CDR3 spells CASSLYRDRVYNEKLFF. In nucleotides, the CDR3 is TGTGCCAGCTCACTGTACCGGGACAGGGTCTATAATGAAAAACTGTTTTTT. The variable domain in full, completed from reference TRBV18 and TRBJ1-4, reads NAGVMQNPRHLVRRRGQEARLRCSPMKGHSHVYWYRQLPEEGLKFMVYLQKENIIDESGMPKERFSAEFPKEGPSILRIQQVVRGDSAAYFCASSLYRDRVYNEKLFFGSGTQLSVL.

The V gene is TRBV6-1, the J gene TRBJ2-5; D not resolved. This CDR3 has 12 amino acids. From germline, CDR1 is MNHNS and CDR2 SASEGT. Trimming pared 2 bases from V and 4 bases from J, leaving 5 bases between. CDR3 DNA sequence: TGTGCCAGCAGTGAATTAGGAGAGACCCAGTACTTC. Its protein is CASSELGETQYF.

This chain connects TRBV28 to TRBJ1-5; 9 bases align to TRBD1. This CDR3 region has 13 residues. CDR1 is MDHEN and CDR2 is SYDVKM in the germline V gene. Trimming removed 7 bases from V and 4 bases from J; junction bases left unmatched: 2. The CDR3 DNA sequence: TGTGCCAGCACCGGGACAGGGAATCAGCCCCAGCATTTT. Translating it yields CASTGTGNQPQHF.

The chain combines TRBV5-5 with TRBJ2-2; a weak D match, TRBD1 (6 bases). The germline V gene encodes CDR1 SGHKS and CDR2 YYEKEE (reference sequence). This CDR3 is 14 amino acids long. Trimming shortened V by 2 bases and J by 6 bases, and 11 bases separated the two germline ends. The CDR3 loop reads CASSFRQVPGELFF. CDR3 bases: TGTGCCAGCAGCTTCCGACAGGTTCCCGGGGAGCTGTTTTTT.

The rearrangement links TRBV5-6 to TRBJ2-2; unclear D gene. V lost 2 bases to trimming and J lost 7 bases, with 6 bases between them. The CDR3 length is 12 residues. The germline V gene encodes CDR1 SGHDT and CDR2 YYEEEE. The CDR3 DNA is TGTGCCAGCAGCTTTTATGACGGGGAGCTGTTTTTT. Its translation: CASSFYDGELFF.

This chain connects TRBV7-6 to TRBJ2-7; unclear D gene. The CDR3 contains 15 residues. Germline V gene sequence: CDR1 SGHVS, CDR2 FNYEAQ. Trimming left V 1 base short and J 7 bases short, with 17 bases between. CDR3 nucleotide sequence: TGTGCCAGCAGCTTAGGAGGTGGACCAGACGGTGAGCAGTACTTC. Translated: CASSLGGGPDGEQYF.

The chain recombines TRBV14 with TRBJ2-7; D remains unclear. CDR1 and CDR2 (germline): SGHDN, FVKESK. CDR3 length equals 13 residues. V lost 2 bases to trimming and J lost 3 bases, with 8 bases between them. The CDR3: CASSQWPHYEQYF. CDR3 DNA sequence: TGTGCCAGCAGCCAATGGCCGCACTACGAGCAGTACTTC.

The chain employs TRBV3-1 (or the pseudogene TRBV3-2) and TRBJ1-3; 7 nucleotides match TRBD1. The CDR3 extends over 16 amino acids. CDR1 LGHDT and CDR2 YNNKEL come from the germline V gene (reference sequence). V trimming: 3 bases; J trimming: 4 bases; junction bases outside the gene matches: 9. In DNA, the CDR3 is TGTGCCAGCAGCCAGGCTAGGACAGGCTACGGAAACACCATATATTTT. It encodes CASSQARTGYGNTIYF.

J is TRBJ1-1 and V is TRBV6-2 or TRBV6-3; 9 bases line up with TRBD1. Germline CDR1 is MNHEY and CDR2 is SVGEGT. J gave up 1 base and V 4 bases, and 1 base lay outside the gene matches. This CDR3 has 14 amino acids. CDR3 region: CASSSDRGNTEAFF. The CDR3 DNA reads TGTGCCAGCAGTTCGGACAGGGGGAACACTGAAGCTTTCTTT.

V and J are TRBV7-2 and TRBJ1-3, with TRBD1 matching over 7 bases. Trimming cost V 5 bases and J 2 bases; bases outside gene matches: 9. Germline V gene lookup returns CDR1 SGHTA and CDR2 FQGNSA. The CDR3 totals 16 residues. For the CDR3, the DNA is TGTGCCAGCAGCCTCCTAGGACAGGCTGCTGGAAACACCATATATTTT. This encodes CASSLLGQAAGNTIYF.

This clone was found once. The V gene is TRBV7-2, the J gene TRBJ2-5; D perhaps matches TRBD2 (5 bases). This CDR3 is 16 amino acids long. V shed 1 base and J shed 5 bases, with 17 bases lying between them. CDR1 is SGHTA, CDR2 FQGNSA, per germline. The CDR3 protein is CASSLGGNAVGETQYF. For the CDR3, the DNA is TGTGCCAGCAGCTTAGGAGGGAACGCGGTAGGGGAGACCCAGTACTTC. Filled out from reference TRBV7-2 and TRBJ2-5, the complete variable domain reads GAGVSQSPSNKVTEKGKDVELRCDPISGHTALYWYRQSLGQGLEFLIYFQGNSAPDKSGLPSDRFSAERTGGSVSTLTIQRTQQEDSAVYLCASSLGGNAVGETQYFGPGTRLLVL.

The rearrangement joins TRBV7-2 to TRBJ1-3; no definite D call. Per the germline V gene, CDR1 is SGHTA and CDR2 is FQGNSA. The CDR3 extends over 16 amino acids. The germline V and J ends were trimmed by 5 bases and 0 bases, with 14 bases remaining between them. The CDR3, as DNA: TGTGCCAGCAGCCTCACATTGGCCAACTCTGGAAACACCATATATTTT. Its translation: CASSLTLANSGNTIYF.